The 21 T cell receptor beta chains below come from one sample, sequenced in a study of blood T cells in healthy people across ages (dated by TCRdb to between 2014 and 2017). The library was built by means of 5' RACE. Sequenced on an Illumina HiSeq 2500. A second PCR of roughly 6 to 11 cycles was performed with a sample-barcoded 5' primer and a J-beta primer mix. The public sequencing data were trimmed at Q25 with fastp and processed into clonotypes with MiXCR by TCRdb, which kept only in-frame beta chains. Every CDR3 protein is listed once, alongside the most common genes and DNA of its rows. A total of about 1.4 million distinct CDR3 sequences appear in this sample, 59% of them only once. More than 6% of the sample belongs to the ten largest clones. Sequences were obtained from blood. Receptor source: a man between 18 and 35 years old in good health.

Regarding this clonotype: At one end the junction does not follow the germline gene, possibly because of a read error. The chain uses TRBV4-2 and TRBJ2-1; D may match TRBD1 or TRBD2 (5 bases each). Germline V CDR1 and CDR2: LGHNA, YNFKEQ. This CDR3 comprises 15 residues. The CDR3 DNA follows: TGTGCCAGCAGCCATCGGGACGGCAACTACAATGAGCGGTACTTC. This sequence encodes CASSHRDGNYNERYF.

The chain couples TRBV4-1 to TRBJ1-2; a weak D match, TRBD1 (5 bases). Trimming took 0 bases from V and 4 from J, leaving 27 bases between them. There are 20 residues in the CDR3. Germline-derived CDR1 and CDR2 are MGHRA and YSYEKL. The CDR3 DNA reads TGCGCCAGCAGCCAAGATCAGAAGACAACGCTTCTCGGGGGGATCTATGGCTACACCTTC. Translating it yields CASSQDQKTTLLGGIYGYTF.

The V and J genes are TRBV20-1 and TRBJ2-1; either TRBD1 or TRBD2 may fit D (5 bases each). The CDR3 extends over 14 amino acids. Deletions cut 6 bases from V and 2 bases from J, with 14 bases between. Germline V gives CDR1 DFQATT, CDR2 SNEGSKA (reference sequence). CDR3: CSAGAAGPYNEQFF. CDR3 in DNA: TGCAGTGCCGGGGCAGCCGGCCCCTACAATGAGCAGTTCTTC.

Regarding this clonotype: This CDR3 fails to terminate in the conserved phenylalanine or tryptophan, so it likely reflects a read error. The rearrangement links TRBV5-1 to TRBJ2-5, with 7 nucleotides matching TRBD1. The J call may be incorrect, as the DNA end agrees better with TRBJ2-7. The CDR3 has 13 residues. CDR1 SGHRS and CDR2 YFSETQ come from the germline V gene. CDR3 protein: CASATGTDYEQYY. DNA of the CDR3: TGCGCCAGCGCTACCGGGACAGACTACGAGCAGTACTAC.

The chain has TRBV10-2 and TRBJ2-1; possible D gene TRBD2, 6 bases. CDR3 length equals 15 residues. Between the trimmed V and J ends, which lost 6 bases and 5 bases, there was a span of 17 bases. The germline V gene encodes CDR1 WSHSY and CDR2 SAAADI. The CDR3 DNA reads as TGCGCCAGCAGGGAAGGGGCGGGAAGACACAATGAGCAGTTCTTC. It translates to CASREGAGRHNEQFF.

The rearrangement uses TRBV5-6 and TRBJ1-2; TRBD1 agrees at 8 bases. The V gene's germline CDR1 is SGHDT and CDR2 YYEEEE. This CDR3 is built from 15 residues. Trimming took 1 base from V and 3 from J; bases not matched to a gene: 5. CDR3 coding DNA: TGTGCCAGCAGCTTGAGACAGGGGTGGCACTATGGCTACACCTTC. Its protein is CASSLRQGWHYGYTF.

This clonotype was picked up a small number of times. The chain uses TRBV12-3 or TRBV12-4 and TRBJ2-5, with D tentatively TRBD2 (5 bases). V was pared by 5 bases and J by 12 bases, with 19 bases between. The CDR3 loop spans 13 amino acids. CDR3 DNA: TGTGCCAGCAGTACCGCCTATTGGGAGAAGAAGTACTTC. Translating it yields CASSTAYWEKKYF.

The chain joins TRBV4-3 to TRBJ1-5; 7 nucleotides agree with TRBD1. The CDR3 is made up of 15 amino acids. CDR1 is LGHNA, CDR2 YSLEER, per germline. V was clipped by 4 bases and J by 4 bases; unmatched bases: 7. This chain's CDR3 is CASSRRAGGNQPQHF. The CDR3 DNA reads TGCGCCAGCAGCCGCCGCGCAGGGGGGAATCAGCCCCAGCATTTT.

This clonotype came up once. The chain joins TRBV6-2 or TRBV6-3 to TRBJ2-7; D is undetermined. Judging by the DNA end, TRBJ2-5 fits better; the J call may be wrong. The CDR3 spans 16 residues. From germline, CDR1 is MNHEY and CDR2 SVGEGT. This CDR3 reads CASSYYSGPLRETQYF. The CDR3, as DNA: TGTGCCAGCAGTTACTACTCCGGTCCGCTCCGGGAGACCCAGTACTTC.

The chain links TRBV7-9 to TRBJ1-5, with D hard to call. The V gene's germline CDR1 is SEHNR and CDR2 FQNEAQ (reference sequence). V gave up 5 bases and J gave up 4 bases, with 3 bases separating them. The CDR3 is made up of 11 amino acids. The CDR3 region has the DNA TGTGCCAGCAGCGCAAATCAGCCCCAGCATTTT. This translates into CASSANQPQHF. Full variable domain (remainder filled in from reference TRBV7-9 and TRBJ1-5): DTGVSQNPRHKITKRGQNVTFRCDPISEHNRLYWYRQTLGQGPEFLTYFQNEAQLEKSRLLSDRFSAERPKGSFSTLEIQRTEQGDSAMYLCASSANQPQHFGDGTRLSIL.

The V call is TRBV7-9, the J call TRBJ2-7; TRBD1 matches 8 bases. This CDR3 is 14 amino acids long. Germline V gene data show CDR1 as SEHNR and CDR2 as FQNEAQ (reference sequence). V gave up 5 bases and J gave up 1 base; unmatched junction bases: 4. Here the CDR3 DNA reads TGTGCCAGCAGCAACCGACAGGGGTCCTACGAGCAGTACTTC. Translated, it gives CASSNRQGSYEQYF.

This clonotype was recorded a few times. The rearrangement joins TRBV10-3 to TRBJ2-5; D not certain. This CDR3 has 15 residues. V shed 0 bases and J shed 3 bases, with 11 bases lying between them. Germline V gene lookup returns CDR1 ENHRY and CDR2 SYGVKD. The CDR3 region has the DNA TGTGCCATCAGTGAGTCGTGGGATCCGGAAGAGACCCAGTACTTC. It specifies CAISESWDPEETQYF.

V is TRBV29-1 and J is TRBJ2-1; D is uncertain. Germline V gives CDR1 SQVTM, CDR2 ANQGSEA. The germline V and J ends were trimmed by 4 bases and 6 bases, with 13 bases remaining between them. The CDR3 extends over 13 amino acids. The CDR3 sequence is CSVGPRSGNEQFF. Here the CDR3 DNA reads TGCAGCGTTGGCCCGAGATCCGGCAATGAGCAGTTCTTC.

In DNA, the CDR3 is TGTGCCAGCAGTTTATTCGGGTTTCCCTACGAGCAGTACTTC. Protein sequence: CASSLFGFPYEQYF. The chain is built from TRBV28 and TRBJ2-7; no definite D call. CDR1 and CDR2 from the germline V gene are MDHEN and SYDVKM. Trimming took off 1 base at V and 2 bases at J, with 9 bases between the two ends. The CDR3 is made up of 14 amino acids.

This clonotype was observed a single time. V usage is TRBV9 and J usage is TRBJ2-2; no clear D. The CDR3 has 15 residues. Trimming shortened V by 0 bases and J by 5 bases, and 11 bases separated the two germline ends. Germline assignment: CDR1 SGDLS and CDR2 YYNGEE. CDR3 nucleotides: TGTGCCAGCAGCGTAGCAGCTATAGAAACCGGGGAGCTGTTTTTT. As protein: CASSVAAIETGELFF.

This clonotype was found a few times. This sequence joins TRBV2 and TRBJ2-5, with no clear D. V shed 8 bases and J shed 13 bases, with 23 bases lying between them. Germline-derived CDR1 and CDR2 are SNHLY and FYNNEI. The CDR3 extends over 13 amino acids. In nucleotides, the CDR3 is TGTGCCAGCGATACCGGTCCCTCGCCGACTCCGTACTTC. Its translation is CASDTGPSPTPYF. Variable domain in full (rest from reference TRBV2 and TRBJ2-5): EPEVTQTPSHQVTQMGQEVILRCVPISNHLYFYWYRQILGQKVEFLVSFYNNEISEKSEIFDDQFSVERPDGSNFTLKIRSTKLEDSAMYFCASDTGPSPTPYFGPGTRLLVL.

The V gene is TRBV20-1, the J gene TRBJ1-2, with D perhaps matching TRBD1 (6 bases). V was trimmed by 6 bases and J by 6 bases, leaving 11 bases between them. The CDR3 sequence is 11 residues long. Per the germline V gene, CDR1 is DFQATT and CDR2 is SNEGSKA (reference sequence). DNA of the CDR3: TGCAGTGCAACAGGGTCTGATGGCTACACCTTC. Amino acids: CSATGSDGYTF.

The chain recombines TRBV6-6 with TRBJ1-2; 7 bases map to TRBD1. With 0 bases clipped from V and 3 bases from J, the junction kept 10 bases outside the gene matches. There are 17 residues in the CDR3. Germline CDR1 and CDR2: MNHNY and SVGAGI (reference sequence). This CDR3 is CASSYSEGQGVYYGYTF. The CDR3 bases are TGTGCCAGCAGTTACTCAGAGGGGCAGGGGGTCTACTATGGCTACACCTTC.

This clonotype was counted only a few times. CDR3 bases: TGTGCCAGCAGCCAAGAACTGGATTCACCCCTCCACTTT. Translating it yields CASSQELDSPLHF. The V gene is TRBV3-1, the J gene TRBJ1-6, with no clear D. CDR1 is LGHDT, CDR2 YNNKEL, per germline (reference sequence). The CDR3 spans 13 residues. Trimming stripped 0 bases from V and 8 bases from J, with 5 bases between.

This chain joins TRBV29-1 and TRBJ2-5, with D maybe TRBD1 (6 bases). The J call is doubtful: the DNA matches TRBJ2-1 better. Germline CDR1 is SQVTM and CDR2 is ANQGSEA. This CDR3 contains 13 residues. DNA of the CDR3: TGCAGCGGTACCGAGGTCAGGGGTGAGACCCAGTTCTTC. Translating it yields CSGTEVRGETQFF.

This clonotype appeared a few times. The CDR3 sequence is CASSEYSGNTEAFF. The CDR3, as DNA: TGCGCCAGCAGCGAATATTCAGGGAACACTGAAGCTTTCTTT. The rearrangement joins TRBV5-1 to TRBJ1-1; no firm D call. This CDR3 is built from 14 residues. Trimming stripped 4 bases from V and 1 base from J, with 11 bases between. CDR1 and CDR2 (germline): SGHRS, YFSETQ.